These T cell receptor beta chains were read from a single sample in a study of cytomegalovirus exposure and HLA in healthy donors. TCRdb's table, derived via immunoSEQ multiplex PCR, lists solely in-frame clones and lacks some. The sample carries 260,000 or so clones, less than 95% recorded once. Sequencing used PBMCs. The origin of the receptors is a woman aged 25 to 39 in good health and CMV-seronegative. Both conserved end residues are part of each CDR3. Fields, in order: D gene, V gene, clone size, J gene, CDR3 protein, CDR3 DNA. The D gene is left open where the match is weak. Part of the rows lack a size; the others show once, few, many or a class for expanded clones.

.	TRBV4-3	.	TRBJ1-1	CASSQEGGQNTEAFF	TGCGCCAGCAGCCAAGAGGGGGGACAGAACACTGAAGCTTTCTTT
.	TRBV5-6	.	TRBJ2-7	CASSLEGSPYEQYF	TGTGCCAGCAGCTTGGAAGGCAGCCCCTACGAGCAGTACTTC
TRBD1	TRBV4-3	.	TRBJ2-2	CASSQGQGRNTGELFF	TGCGCCAGCAGCCAGGGACAGGGAAGGAACACCGGGGAGCTGTTTTTT
.	TRBV11-2	.	TRBJ1-2	CASSRGQTAIYGYTF	TGTGCCAGCAGCCGCGGACAGACCGCGATCTATGGCTACACCTTC
.	TRBV13	.	TRBJ2-3	CASSSGGGADTQYF	TGTGCCAGCAGCTCAGGTGGGGGCGCAGATACGCAGTATTTT
.	TRBV7-3	.	TRBJ2-1	CASSLKVLAPTNEQFF	TGTGCCAGCAGCTTAAAGGTTTTAGCGCCCACCAATGAGCAGTTCTTC
TRBD2	TRBV5-1	once	TRBJ2-2	CASSLTSGGAGELFF	TGCGCCAGCAGCCTGACTAGCGGGGGGGCCGGGGAGCTGTTTTTT
.	TRBV28	.	TRBJ1-4	CASRDTGQGAREKLFF	TGTGCCAGCAGGGACACAGGTCAGGGCGCACGGGAAAAACTGTTTTTT
TRBD2	TRBV7-2	.	TRBJ2-7	CASSLAASGASYEQYF	TGTGCCAGCAGCTTAGCGGCTAGCGGGGCTTCCTACGAGCAGTACTTC
TRBD1	TRBV5-1	.	TRBJ1-1	CASSLTGENTEAFF	TGCGCCAGCAGCCTGACAGGGGAGAACACTGAAGCTTTCTTT
.	TRBV7-9	.	TRBJ1-2	CASSFNRDGYTF	TGTGCCAGCAGTTTCAACAGGGATGGCTACACCTTC
.	TRBV6-1	.	TRBJ2-3	CASSPPGRSTDTQYF	TGTGCCAGCAGTCCTCCGGGACGCAGCACAGATACGCAGTATTTT
.	TRBV5-1	.	TRBJ2-7	CASSLLGSSYEQYF	TGCGCCAGCAGCTTGTTAGGCAGCTCCTACGAGCAGTACTTC